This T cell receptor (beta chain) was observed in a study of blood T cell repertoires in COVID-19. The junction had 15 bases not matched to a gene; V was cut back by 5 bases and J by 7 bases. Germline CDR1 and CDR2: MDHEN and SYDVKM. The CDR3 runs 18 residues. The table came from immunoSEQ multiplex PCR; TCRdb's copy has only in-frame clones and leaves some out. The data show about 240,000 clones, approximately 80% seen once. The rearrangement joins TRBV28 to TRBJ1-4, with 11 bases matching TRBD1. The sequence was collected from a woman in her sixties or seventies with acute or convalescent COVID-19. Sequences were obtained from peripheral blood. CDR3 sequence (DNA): TGTGCCAGCAGTCCCACAACGTTTCTAGGGACAGGGGGTGAAAAACTGTTTTTT. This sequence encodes CASSPTTFLGTGGEKLFF.